The 20 T cell receptor beta chains below come from one sample, sequenced in a study of T cell responses to AZD1222 COVID-19 vaccine. The table came from immunoSEQ multiplex PCR; TCRdb's copy has only in-frame clones and leaves some out. This table has 140,000 to 150,000 clones, more than 85% appearing once. This material consisted of peripheral blood, taken on day 0 of AZD1222 vaccination. These receptors all come from an adult in good health.

The chain employs TRBV7-2 and TRBJ2-3; 10 positions match TRBD2. Germline CDR1 SGHTA, CDR2 FQGNSA. Germline trimming cut 3 bases from V and 8 bases from J; bases unmatched to any gene: 5. This CDR3 contains 14 residues. The chain's CDR3 is CASSLLAGDVTQYF. DNA for the CDR3: TGTGCCAGCAGCTTGCTAGCGGGAGATGTTACGCAGTATTTT.

This clone was counted once. J is TRBJ2-7 and V is TRBV11-1; 8 bases fit TRBD1. Trimming took 5 bases from V and 7 from J; bases not matched to a gene: 10. CDR1 SGHAT and CDR2 FQDESV come from the germline V gene (reference sequence). CDR3 length equals 14 residues. CDR3 in amino acids: CASSQPGQVKEQYF. CDR3 nucleotide sequence: TGTGCCAGCAGCCAACCGGGACAGGTCAAAGAGCAGTACTTC. Variable domain in full (rest from reference TRBV11-1 and TRBJ2-7): EAEVAQSPRYKITEKSQAVAFWCDPISGHATLYWYRQILGQGPELLVQFQDESVVDDSQLPKDRFSAERLKGVDSTLKIQPAELGDSAMYLCASSQPGQVKEQYFGPGTRLTVT.

This chain connects TRBV10-3 to TRBJ2-3; 10 nucleotides match TRBD2. Trimming cost V 6 bases and J 7 bases; bases outside gene matches: 10. Germline CDR1 and CDR2: ENHRY and SYGVKD. This CDR3 has 15 residues. CDR3 DNA sequence: TGTGCCATCAGCCGCCCACAGCGGGAGGGCAATACGCAGTATTTT. Amino acids: CAISRPQREGNTQYF.

The chain joins TRBV9 to TRBJ1-2; 11 bases agree with TRBD1. Germline values: CDR1 SGDLS, CDR2 YYNGEE. This CDR3 has 15 amino acids. Trimming removed 0 bases from V and 8 bases from J; junction bases left unmatched: 6. In DNA form, the CDR3 reads TGTGCCAGCAGCGTAGTCCCGGGACAGGGGGGAGGCTACACCTTC. The encoded protein is CASSVVPGQGGGYTF.

The chain joins TRBV4-1 to TRBJ1-1; D gene ambiguous. This CDR3 contains 14 residues. Trimming shortened V by 2 bases and J by 3 bases, and 10 bases separated the two germline ends. Per the germline V gene, CDR1 is MGHRA and CDR2 is YSYEKL. CDR3 nucleotides: TGCGCCAGCAGCCAACAGCCAGGTTACACTGAAGCTTTCTTT. This gives the protein CASSQQPGYTEAFF.

The J gene is TRBJ1-5, the V gene TRBV19; 7 nucleotides line up with TRBD1. Germline V gene sequence: CDR1 LNHDA, CDR2 SQIVND (reference sequence). Unmatched junction bases numbered 7, after V lost 6 bases and J lost 5 bases. CDR3 length: 14 residues. The CDR3 nucleotides read TGTGCCAGTAGGGTGGGCAGGGGGGATCAGCCCCAGCATTTT. Its translation: CASRVGRGDQPQHF.

This rearrangement joins TRBV6-2 or TRBV6-3 to TRBJ2-4; D is tentatively TRBD1 or TRBD2 (5 bases each). Germline V gene sequence: CDR1 MNHEY, CDR2 SVGEGT. The CDR3 totals 17 residues. Trimming pared 0 bases from V and 0 bases from J, leaving 12 bases between. CDR3 DNA: TGTGCCAGCAGTTACTCCCGGGACCGATTAGCCAAAAACATTCAGTACTTC. This gives the protein CASSYSRDRLAKNIQYF.

This rearrangement joins TRBV19 to TRBJ2-7, with D perhaps matching TRBD2 (5 bases). V lost 7 bases, J lost 5 bases, and 15 bases lay in between. Looked up from germline, CDR1 is LNHDA and CDR2 is SQIVND (reference sequence). CDR3 length equals 13 residues. The CDR3: CASTRGPGNEQYF. CDR3 nucleotides: TGTGCCAGTACCAGAGGTCCGGGAAACGAGCAGTACTTC.

The rearrangement joins TRBV18 to TRBJ1-2; D gene ambiguous. V gave up 6 bases and J gave up 8 bases, with 16 bases separating them. This CDR3 contains 13 residues. Germline V lookup: CDR1 KGHSH, CDR2 LQKENI. In DNA, the CDR3 is TGTGCCAGCTCGCTGGCTGGGTGGAGAGGCTACACCTTC. This encodes CASSLAGWRGYTF.

V gene TRBV11-2 combines with J gene TRBJ2-7; tentative D call: TRBD1 (6 bases). The CDR3 is 13 amino acids. Germline V gene sequence: CDR1 SGHAT, CDR2 FQNNGV. Deletions cut 7 bases from V and 3 bases from J, with 13 bases between. The CDR3 nucleotides are TGTGCCAGCAACCAGGACAGAAACTACGAGCAGTACTTC. Translation gives CASNQDRNYEQYF.

The chain couples TRBV6-5 to TRBJ1-2, with 10 bases aligning to TRBD1. Trimming took 2 bases from V and 7 from J; bases not matched to a gene: 10. This CDR3 has 16 amino acids. Per the germline V gene, CDR1 is MNHEY and CDR2 is SVGAGI. This chain's CDR3 is CASSYRRQGASGGYTF. CDR3 nucleotide sequence: TGTGCCAGCAGTTACCGAAGACAGGGGGCTTCCGGTGGCTACACCTTC.

This sequence joins TRBV11-2 and TRBJ2-5; TRBD1 matches 9 bases. V lost 6 bases, J lost 4 bases, and 15 bases stayed unmatched. This CDR3 is built from 17 residues. Germline CDR1 is SGHAT and CDR2 is FQNNGV. CDR3 sequence reads: CASSPHTGTGYAETQYF. CDR3 coding DNA: TGTGCCAGCAGTCCCCATACCGGGACAGGGTACGCAGAGACCCAGTACTTC. The variable domain in full, completed from reference TRBV11-2 and TRBJ2-5, reads EAGVAQSPRYKIIEKRQSVAFWCNPISGHATLYWYQQILGQGPKLLIQFQNNGVVDDSQLPKDRFSAERLKGVDSTLKIQPAKLEDSAVYLCASSPHTGTGYAETQYFGPGTRLLVL.

The genes are TRBV5-5 and TRBJ1-5; a possible D gene is TRBD1 (5 bases). The germline V and J ends were trimmed by 0 bases and 8 bases, with 12 bases remaining between them. The length of the CDR3 is 14 residues. Looked up from germline, CDR1 is SGHKS and CDR2 is YYEKEE (reference sequence). CDR3 region: CASSLEGRGEPQHF. CDR3 bases: TGTGCCAGCAGCTTGGAGGGGCGCGGGGAGCCCCAGCATTTT.

V is TRBV11-2 and J is TRBJ1-2; D is uncertain. This CDR3 region has 14 residues. Germline V lookup: CDR1 SGHAT, CDR2 FQNNGV. V was trimmed by 1 base and J by 3 bases, leaving 9 bases between them. The CDR3 DNA reads TGTGCCAGCAGCTTAGGCATGGAGGACTATGGCTACACCTTC. Translation: CASSLGMEDYGYTF.

This clone came up once. The V and J genes are TRBV4-3 and TRBJ1-4; maybe TRBD1 (6 bases). V was trimmed by 1 base and J by 3 bases, leaving 12 bases between them. The germline CDR1 and CDR2 sequences are LGHNA and YSLEER. This CDR3 spans 16 amino acids. In nucleotides, the CDR3 is TGCGCCAGCAGCCAAGGGGGGCAGGGAGCTAATGAAAAACTGTTTTTT. Its translation: CASSQGGQGANEKLFF.

CDR3 nucleotides: TGTGCCATCACCAAGACTAGCGGGAGGGCCACCCCAGCCGGGGAGCTGTTTTTT. It specifies CAITKTSGRATPAGELFF. The V call is TRBV10-3, the J call TRBJ2-2; 14 nucleotides agree with TRBD2. This CDR3 has 18 amino acids. Losses at the gene ends were 7 bases for V and 6 bases for J; bases not matched to a gene: 13. Germline V gives CDR1 ENHRY, CDR2 SYGVKD.

The chain is built from TRBV9 and TRBJ2-1; D ambiguous. Germline V gives CDR1 SGDLS, CDR2 YYNGEE. Trimming removed 4 bases at V and 2 bases at J, with 13 bases between. The CDR3 covers 15 residues. The CDR3 DNA follows: TGTGCCAGCAGCCCCCGGGTAGGGCCCTACAATGAGCAGTTCTTC. Amino acids: CASSPRVGPYNEQFF.

This sequence joins TRBV19 and TRBJ2-3, with 8 bases identical to TRBD1. From germline, CDR1 is LNHDA and CDR2 SQIVND (reference sequence). CDR3 length: 15 amino acids. The V segment lost 5 bases and the J segment 1 base; nucleotides outside the gene matches: 5. CDR3 in amino acids: CASSGMGQGTDTQYF. The CDR3 bases are TGTGCCAGTAGTGGGATGGGACAGGGCACAGATACGCAGTATTTT. The full variable domain, its missing parts supplied by reference TRBV19 and TRBJ2-3, is DGGITQSPKYLFRKEGQNVTLSCEQNLNHDAMYWYRQDPGQGLRLIYYSQIVNDFQKGDIAEGYSVSREKKESFPLTVTSAQKNPTAFYLCASSGMGQGTDTQYFGPGTRLTVL.

The genes are TRBV28 and TRBJ2-1; D is unclear. This CDR3 is 15 amino acids long. The V end was cut by 7 bases, the J end by 12 bases, with 25 bases between. The V gene's germline CDR1 is MDHEN and CDR2 SYDVKM. Written as DNA, the CDR3 is TGTGCCAGCACCTCTACCCGATATACAATGACGGGGCAGTTCTTC. Encoded protein: CASTSTRYTMTGQFF.

Only one count was recorded for this clone. CDR3 loop: CASSILAGGPYNEQFF. The CDR3 DNA reads TGTGCCAGCAGCATCCTAGCGGGAGGCCCCTACAATGAGCAGTTCTTC. The chain links TRBV13 to TRBJ2-1; TRBD2 matches 11 bases. CDR1 and CDR2 (germline): PRHDT, FYEKMQ (reference sequence). This CDR3 region has 16 residues. The V gene end was trimmed by 5 bases and the J gene end by 2 bases; junction bases not matched to a gene: 5.